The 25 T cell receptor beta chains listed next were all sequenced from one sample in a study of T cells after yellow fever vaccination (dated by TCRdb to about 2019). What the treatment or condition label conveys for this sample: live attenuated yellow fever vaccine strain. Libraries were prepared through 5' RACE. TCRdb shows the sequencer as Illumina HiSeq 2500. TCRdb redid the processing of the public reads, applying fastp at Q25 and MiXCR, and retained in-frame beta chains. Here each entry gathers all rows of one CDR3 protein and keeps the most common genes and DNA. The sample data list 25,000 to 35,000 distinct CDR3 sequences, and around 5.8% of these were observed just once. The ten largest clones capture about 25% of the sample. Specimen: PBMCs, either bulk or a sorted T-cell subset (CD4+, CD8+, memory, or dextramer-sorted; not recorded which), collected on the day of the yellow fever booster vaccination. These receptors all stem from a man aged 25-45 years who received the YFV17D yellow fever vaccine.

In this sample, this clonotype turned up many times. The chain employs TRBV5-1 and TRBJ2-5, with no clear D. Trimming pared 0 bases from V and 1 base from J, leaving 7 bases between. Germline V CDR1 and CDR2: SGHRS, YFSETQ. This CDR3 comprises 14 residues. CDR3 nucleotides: TGCGCCAGCAGCTTGGGGCAGCTCCAAGAGACCCAGTACTTC. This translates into CASSLGQLQETQYF.

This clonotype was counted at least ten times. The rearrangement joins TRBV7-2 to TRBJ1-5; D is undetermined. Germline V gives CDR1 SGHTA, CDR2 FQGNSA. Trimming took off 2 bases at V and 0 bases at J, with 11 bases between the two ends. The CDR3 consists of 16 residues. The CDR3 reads CASSLLPGDSNQPQHF. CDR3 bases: TGTGCCAGCAGCTTACTCCCCGGGGATAGCAATCAGCCCCAGCATTTT.

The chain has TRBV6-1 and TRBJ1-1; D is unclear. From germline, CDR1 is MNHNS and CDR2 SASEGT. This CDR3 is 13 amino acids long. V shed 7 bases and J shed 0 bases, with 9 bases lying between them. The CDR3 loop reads CASNGFMNTEAFF. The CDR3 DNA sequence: TGTGCCAGCAATGGTTTCATGAACACTGAAGCTTTCTTT.

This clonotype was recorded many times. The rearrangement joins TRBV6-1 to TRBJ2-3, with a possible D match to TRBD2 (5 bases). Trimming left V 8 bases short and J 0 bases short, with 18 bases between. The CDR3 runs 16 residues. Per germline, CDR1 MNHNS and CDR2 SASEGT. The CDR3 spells CASVPQLGLSTDTQYF. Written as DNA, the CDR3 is TGTGCCAGCGTCCCCCAACTAGGTCTCAGCACAGATACGCAGTATTTT.

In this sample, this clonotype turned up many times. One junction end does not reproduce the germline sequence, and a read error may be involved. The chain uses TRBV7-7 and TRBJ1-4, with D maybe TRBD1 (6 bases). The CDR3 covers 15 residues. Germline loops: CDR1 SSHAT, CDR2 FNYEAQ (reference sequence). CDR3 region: CASSLSQGSNEKLFF. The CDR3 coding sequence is TGTGCTAGCAGCTTATCACAGGGATCTAATGAAAAACTGTTTTTT.

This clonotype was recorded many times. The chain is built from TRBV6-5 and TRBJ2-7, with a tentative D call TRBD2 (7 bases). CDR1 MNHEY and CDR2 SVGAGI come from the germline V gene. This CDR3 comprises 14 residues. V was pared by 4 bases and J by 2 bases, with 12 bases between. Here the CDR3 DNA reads TGTGCCAGCAGTTTTGGGGGGGCCACCTACGAGCAGTACTTC. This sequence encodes CASSFGGATYEQYF.

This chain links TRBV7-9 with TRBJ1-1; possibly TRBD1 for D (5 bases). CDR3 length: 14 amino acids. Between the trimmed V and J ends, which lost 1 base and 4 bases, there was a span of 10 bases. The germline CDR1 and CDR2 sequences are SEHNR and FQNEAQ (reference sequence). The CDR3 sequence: CASSLVQGATEAFF. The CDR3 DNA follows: TGTGCCAGCAGCTTAGTTCAGGGTGCCACTGAAGCTTTCTTT.

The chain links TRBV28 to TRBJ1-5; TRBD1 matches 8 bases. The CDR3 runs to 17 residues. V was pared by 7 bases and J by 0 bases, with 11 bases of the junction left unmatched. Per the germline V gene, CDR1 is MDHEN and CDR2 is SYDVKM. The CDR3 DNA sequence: TGTGCCAGCACGTGGTCCGGGACAGGAGGTAGCAATCAGCCCCAGCATTTT. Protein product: CASTWSGTGGSNQPQHF.

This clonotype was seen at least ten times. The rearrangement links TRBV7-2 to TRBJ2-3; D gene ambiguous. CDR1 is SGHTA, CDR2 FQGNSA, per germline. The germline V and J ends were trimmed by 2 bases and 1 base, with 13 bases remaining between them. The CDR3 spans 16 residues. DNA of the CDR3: TGTGCCAGCAGCTTACTAGGGCCGTTTGGCACAGATACGCAGTATTTT. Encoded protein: CASSLLGPFGTDTQYF.

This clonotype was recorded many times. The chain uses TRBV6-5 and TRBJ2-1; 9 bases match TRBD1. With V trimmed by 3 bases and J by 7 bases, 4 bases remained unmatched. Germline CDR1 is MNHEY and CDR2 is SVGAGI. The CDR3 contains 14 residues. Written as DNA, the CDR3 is TGTGCCAGCAGTTATACAGGGGGCTGGAATGAGCAGTTCTTC. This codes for CASSYTGGWNEQFF.

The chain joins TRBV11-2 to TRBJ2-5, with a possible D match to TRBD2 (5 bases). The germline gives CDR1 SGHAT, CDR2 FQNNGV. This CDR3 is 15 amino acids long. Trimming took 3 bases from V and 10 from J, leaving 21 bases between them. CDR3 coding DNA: TGTGCCAGCAGCTTTGGACTGACTCAGTCAAGGAGCCAGTACTTC. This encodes CASSFGLTQSRSQYF.

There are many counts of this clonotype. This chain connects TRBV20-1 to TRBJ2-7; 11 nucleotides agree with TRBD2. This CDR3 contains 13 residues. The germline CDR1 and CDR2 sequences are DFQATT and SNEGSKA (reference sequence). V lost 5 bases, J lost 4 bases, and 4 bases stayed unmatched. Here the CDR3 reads CSAWGLAEYEQYF. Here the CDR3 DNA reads TGCAGTGCTTGGGGACTAGCGGAATACGAGCAGTACTTC.

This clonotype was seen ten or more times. This chain's CDR3 is CASKGQGLTEAFF. DNA of the CDR3: TGTGCCAGCAAAGGGCAGGGGCTCACTGAAGCTTTCTTT. V is TRBV25-1 and J is TRBJ1-1; perhaps TRBD1 as D (6 bases). The CDR3 totals 13 residues. CDR1 and CDR2 from the germline V gene are MGHDK and SYGVNS. Trimming stripped 7 bases from V and 4 bases from J, with 13 bases between.

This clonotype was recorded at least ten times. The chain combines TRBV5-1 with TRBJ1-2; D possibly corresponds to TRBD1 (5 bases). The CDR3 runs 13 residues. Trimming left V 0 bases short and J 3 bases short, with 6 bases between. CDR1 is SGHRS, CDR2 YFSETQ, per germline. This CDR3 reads CASSLGGHYGYTF. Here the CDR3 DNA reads TGCGCCAGCAGCTTGGGGGGACACTATGGCTACACCTTC.

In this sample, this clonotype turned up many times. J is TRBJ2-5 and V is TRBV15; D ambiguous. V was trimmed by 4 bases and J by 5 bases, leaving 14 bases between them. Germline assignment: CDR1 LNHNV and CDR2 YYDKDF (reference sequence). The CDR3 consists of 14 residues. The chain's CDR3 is CATSNQDGGETQYF. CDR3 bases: TGTGCCACCAGCAACCAGGACGGTGGGGAGACCCAGTACTTC.

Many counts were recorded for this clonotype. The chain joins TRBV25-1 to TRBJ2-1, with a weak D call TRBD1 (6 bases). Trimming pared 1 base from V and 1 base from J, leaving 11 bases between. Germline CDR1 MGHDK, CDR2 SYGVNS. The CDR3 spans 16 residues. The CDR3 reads CASSELQGFSYNEQFF. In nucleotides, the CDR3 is TGTGCCAGCAGTGAATTGCAGGGGTTTTCCTACAATGAGCAGTTCTTC.

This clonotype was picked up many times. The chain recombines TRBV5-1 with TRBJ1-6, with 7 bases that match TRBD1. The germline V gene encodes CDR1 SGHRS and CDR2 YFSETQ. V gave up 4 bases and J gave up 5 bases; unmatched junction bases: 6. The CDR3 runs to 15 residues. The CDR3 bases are TGCGCCAGCAGCCCCGGGACAGAGAATAATTCACCCCTCCACTTT. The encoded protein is CASSPGTENNSPLHF.

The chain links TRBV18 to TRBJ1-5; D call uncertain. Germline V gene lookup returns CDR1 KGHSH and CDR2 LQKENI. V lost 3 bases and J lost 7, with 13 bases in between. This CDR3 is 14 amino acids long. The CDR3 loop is CASSPGREGQPQHF. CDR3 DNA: TGTGCCAGCTCACCTGGAAGGGAAGGGCAGCCCCAGCATTTT.

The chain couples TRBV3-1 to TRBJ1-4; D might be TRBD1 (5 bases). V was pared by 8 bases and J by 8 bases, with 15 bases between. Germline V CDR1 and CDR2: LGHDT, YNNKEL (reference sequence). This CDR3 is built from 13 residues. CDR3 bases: TGTGCCAGCGCTTTCAGGGAAGGGGAAAAACTGTTTTTT. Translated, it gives CASAFREGEKLFF.

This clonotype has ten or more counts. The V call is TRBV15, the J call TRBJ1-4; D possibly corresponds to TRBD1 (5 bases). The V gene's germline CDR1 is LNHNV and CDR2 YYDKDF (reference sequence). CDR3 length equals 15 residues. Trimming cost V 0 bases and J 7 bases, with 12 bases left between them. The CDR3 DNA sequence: TGTGCCACCAGCAGAGATGGGGGACCCCCTGAAAAACTGTTTTTT. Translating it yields CATSRDGGPPEKLFF.

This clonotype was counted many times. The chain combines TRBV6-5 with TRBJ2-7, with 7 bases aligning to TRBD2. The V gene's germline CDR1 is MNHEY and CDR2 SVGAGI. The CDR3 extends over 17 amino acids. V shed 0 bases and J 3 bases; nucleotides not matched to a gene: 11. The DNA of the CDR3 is TGTGCCAGCAGTTACTCCCTTCTTCGCGGGAGCTTCTACGAGCAGTACTTC. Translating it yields CASSYSLLRGSFYEQYF.

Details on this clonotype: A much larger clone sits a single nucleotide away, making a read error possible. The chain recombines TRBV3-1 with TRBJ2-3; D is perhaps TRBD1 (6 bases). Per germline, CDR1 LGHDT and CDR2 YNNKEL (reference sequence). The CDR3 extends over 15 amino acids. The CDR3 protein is CPSSQPGHGTDTQYF. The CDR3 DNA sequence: TGTCCCAGCAGCCAGCCGGGACACGGCACAGATACGCAGTATTTT.

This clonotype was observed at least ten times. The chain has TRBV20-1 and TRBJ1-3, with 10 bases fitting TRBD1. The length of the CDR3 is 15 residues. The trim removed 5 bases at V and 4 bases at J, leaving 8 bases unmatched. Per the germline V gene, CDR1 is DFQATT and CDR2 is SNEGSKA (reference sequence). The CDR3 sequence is CSAYTGTGEGNTIYF. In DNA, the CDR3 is TGCAGTGCTTATACCGGGACAGGGGAAGGAAACACCATATATTTT.

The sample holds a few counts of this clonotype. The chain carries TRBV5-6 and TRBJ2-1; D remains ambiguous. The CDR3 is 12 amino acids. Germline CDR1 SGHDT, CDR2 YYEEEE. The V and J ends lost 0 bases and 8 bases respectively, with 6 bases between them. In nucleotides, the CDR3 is TGTGCCAGCAGCTTGGTCGGGCATGAGCAGTTCTTC. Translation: CASSLVGHEQFF.

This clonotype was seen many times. The CDR3 coding sequence is TGCGCCAGCAGCTTGGTGGCTAGCGGCTACAATGAGCAGTTCTTC. Its translation is CASSLVASGYNEQFF. This sequence joins TRBV5-1 and TRBJ2-1; 7 bases match TRBD2. This CDR3 contains 15 residues. J was trimmed by 3 bases and V by 0 bases; bases with no gene match: 3. Germline CDR1 is SGHRS and CDR2 is YFSETQ.